This T cell receptor beta chain is from a study of CD8+CD57+ T cells in acquired aplastic anemia. Study background: Sorted CD4+ and CD8+ cells gave an average of around 3.3 ug of DNA. Researchers reported that healthy donors averaged about 10.8 million reads for CD4+ cells.

Study outcomes and limitations: Patients and controls shared about 30 CD8+ CDR3 sequences. Patients showed no significant difference from controls in CD8+ Simpson's diversity.

As concerns this clonotype: The antigen is unknown.

The use of genomic DNA as template underpinned the TCR beta VDJ and CDR3 profiling. In TCRdb, the reads were re-called with MiXCR into one record per CDR3 protein. The repertoire holds approximately 65,000 distinct CDR3 sequences, with over 45% as singletons. This CDR3 spans 16 amino acids. Germline assignment: CDR1 SGHNT and CDR2 YYREEE (reference sequence). This clonotype was sampled from a human donor in good health, serving as a control. The sample was sorted CD4+, CD8+, or CD8+CD57+ T cells (not recorded which) from PBMCs. The rearrangement joins TRBV5-4 to TRBJ2-7; D might be TRBD2 (6 bases). The last part of the DNA fits TRBJ2-5 better; the J call may be wrong. CDR3 region: CASSFRPGTSAETQYF. CDR3 nucleotides: TGTGCCAGCAGCTTTCGCCCGGGGACTTCGGCAGAGACCCAGTACTTC.